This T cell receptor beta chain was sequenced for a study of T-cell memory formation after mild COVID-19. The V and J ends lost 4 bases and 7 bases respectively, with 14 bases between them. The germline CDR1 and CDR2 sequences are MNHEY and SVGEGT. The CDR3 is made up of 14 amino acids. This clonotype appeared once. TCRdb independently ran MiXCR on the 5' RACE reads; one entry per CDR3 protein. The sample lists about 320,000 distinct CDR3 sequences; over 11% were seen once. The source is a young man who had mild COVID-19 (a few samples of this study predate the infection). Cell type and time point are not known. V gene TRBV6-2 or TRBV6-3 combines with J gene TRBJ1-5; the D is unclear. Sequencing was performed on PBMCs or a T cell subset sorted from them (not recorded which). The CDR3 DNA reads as TGTGCCAGCAGTTTTGCGGGTCCCGGGCAGCCCCAGCATTTT. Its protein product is CASSFAGPGQPQHF.